Listed below are T cell receptor beta chains from one sample, sequenced in a study of blood T cell repertoires in COVID-19. TCRdb's copy holds only in-frame clones and misses some; the assay was immunoSEQ multiplex PCR. The repertoire has under 100,000 clones, 70% to 90% of them found once; the top ten carry about 18%. The sequencing input was peripheral blood. The source of these receptors is a man older than 75 with active or convalescent COVID-19. The CDR3 runs from the conserved cysteine through the conserved F or W.

V	CDR3
TRBV11-3	CASRPTGNTGELFF
TRBV19	CASSIDRFATNEKLFF
TRBV5-6	CASSTDRGETQYF
TRBV4-2	CASSQTPGTANEKLFF
TRBV19	CASSPGLAGLTSYNEQFF
TRBV10-3	CAISTRGAQETQYF
TRBV19	CASSLGTSVRNEQFF
TRBV7-9	CASSLVGRGSTEAFF
TRBV7-2	CASSFFGGDGYTF
TRBV6-5	CASSLDRGDYGYTF
TRBV5-1	CASSRSRTEYEKLFF
TRBV28	CASSSGVGGYTF
TRBV24-1	CATSDLSTSRLTDTQYF
TRBV28	CASPPDRASQPQHF
TRBV7-2	CASSLRQGTQSTF
TRBV19	CATTPPGTSGETQYF
TRBV7-2	CASSTRGLTINEQFF
TRBV19	CASSIDRTGGDEKLFF
TRBV11-2	CASSLGLSNTIYF
TRBV11-2	CASSLAGFDTQYF
TRBV29-1	CSVGLQGVWNTEAFF
TRBV11-1	CACWSLEGIPEAFF
TRBV6-6	CASSARGTNEKLFF
TRBV5-6	CASANSGGDVNTIYF
TRBV10-2	CASRVVAGGIGELFF
TRBV30	CAWSFSEGVSGNTIYF
TRBV5-1	CASSAAAGVGTEAFF
TRBV29-1	CSVSGQGSNQPQHF
TRBV5-1	CASSLRRDRNSPLHF
TRBV4-1	CASSQDLYGTGDANTEAFF
TRBV19	CATSAGGGVRGGANVLTF
TRBV19	CASSTYRRGGSTDTQYF
TRBV24-1	CATSDPSSPGAGELFF
TRBV24-1	CATRGLAGDDTQYF
TRBV6-5	CASSYTGQGALAFF
TRBV12-1	CASSLRQTGQTRYGYTF
TRBV11-3	CASSAESSYNEQFF
TRBV6-2/TRBV6-3	CASSPGTSGGFNTGELFF
TRBV3-1/TRBV3-2	CASSQGWAGGKTQYF
TRBV5-1	CASSSPGQGEYGYTF
TRBV3-1/TRBV3-2	CASSLMAGADTDTQYF